A single sample is the source of the 26 T cell receptor beta chains below, sequenced in a study of T cell repertoires in cytomegalovirus infection. TCRdb re-called the reads with MiXCR, one entry per CDR3 protein. The sample holds approximately 550,000 distinct CDR3 sequences, about 15% seen once. The sequenced sample was CD8+ T cells from PBMCs. These receptors originate from a human donor in good health (CMV status not recorded). Some clones in this sample may be carry-over from other donors' samples.

The genes are TRBV18 and TRBJ2-7, with TRBD1 matching 9 bases. V lost 1 base and J lost 1; bases outside the gene matches: 2. This CDR3 region has 15 residues. Germline CDR1 and CDR2: KGHSH and LQKENI. CDR3 residues: CASSPQDRGSYEQYF. The CDR3 bases are TGTGCCAGCTCACCACAGGACAGGGGTTCCTACGAGCAGTACTTC.

The chain employs TRBV19 and TRBJ2-5; 11 bases are shared with TRBD2. Trimming removed 5 bases from V and 1 base from J; junction bases left unmatched: 15. There are 19 residues in the CDR3. Germline V lookup: CDR1 LNHDA, CDR2 SQIVND (reference sequence). This CDR3 is CASSSEDRTSGYFQETQYF. CDR3 DNA sequence: TGTGCCAGTAGTTCCGAGGACAGGACTAGCGGGTATTTCCAAGAGACCCAGTACTTC. Drawing the rest from reference TRBV19 and TRBJ2-5, the complete variable domain is DGGITQSPKYLFRKEGQNVTLSCEQNLNHDAMYWYRQDPGQGLRLIYYSQIVNDFQKGDIAEGYSVSREKKESFPLTVTSAQKNPTAFYLCASSSEDRTSGYFQETQYFGPGTRLLVL.

The J gene is TRBJ2-3, the V gene TRBV10-2, with 9 bases that match TRBD2. V shed 6 bases, J shed 0 bases, and the junction held 4 bases outside the gene matches. Germline CDR1 is WSHSY and CDR2 is SAAADI. The CDR3 extends over 15 amino acids. CDR3 sequence reads: CASRAGLASTDTQYF. CDR3 DNA sequence: TGCGCCAGCAGAGCCGGACTAGCGAGCACAGATACGCAGTATTTT.

At least ten counts were recorded for this clonotype. J is TRBJ2-1 and V is TRBV11-1; 7 bases line up with TRBD2. Trimming removed 1 base from V and 3 bases from J; junction bases left unmatched: 6. CDR3 size: 16 residues. The germline CDR1 and CDR2 sequences are SGHAT and FQDESV (reference sequence). The CDR3 protein is CASSLGGGGFYNEQFF. The CDR3 DNA sequence: TGTGCCAGCAGCTTAGGCGGCGGGGGATTCTACAATGAGCAGTTCTTC. Looking up the rest from reference TRBV11-1 and TRBJ2-1 gives the full variable domain: EAEVAQSPRYKITEKSQAVAFWCDPISGHATLYWYRQILGQGPELLVQFQDESVVDDSQLPKDRFSAERLKGVDSTLKIQPAELGDSAMYLCASSLGGGGFYNEQFFGPGTRLTVL.

V and J are TRBV2 and TRBJ1-2; a weak D match, TRBD1 (5 bases). Looked up from germline, CDR1 is SNHLY and CDR2 is FYNNEI. V lost 7 bases and J lost 4, with 13 bases in between. CDR3 length: 13 amino acids. The CDR3 region is CASIFRETYGYTF. The CDR3 bases are TGTGCCAGCATCTTCAGGGAGACCTATGGCTACACCTTC.

This clonotype has ten or more counts. The chain has TRBV27 and TRBJ2-3; D may be TRBD1 (6 bases). Trimming removed 1 base from V and 0 bases from J, with 17 bases in between. The CDR3 spans 18 residues. Germline V gene lookup returns CDR1 MNHEY and CDR2 SMNVEV (reference sequence). In nucleotides, the CDR3 is TGTGCCAGCAGTTTATACCCCCCAGGGGTCCCTAGCACAGATACGCAGTATTTT. Its protein product is CASSLYPPGVPSTDTQYF.

The chain recombines TRBV7-8 with TRBJ1-1; TRBD1 is a possible D gene (5 bases). The CDR3 is made up of 17 amino acids. Germline CDR1 is SGHVS and CDR2 is FQNEAQ. Trimming cost V 1 base and J 0 bases, with 15 bases left between them. Written as DNA, the CDR3 is TGTGCCAGCAGCTTAGTGGCCTCGGGACGGCTGAACACTGAAGCTTTCTTT. Residues: CASSLVASGRLNTEAFF.

On this clonotype itself: Likely a read error: the CDR3 ends without its conserved phenylalanine or tryptophan. V usage is TRBV28 and J usage is TRBJ2-1; no definite D call. The V gene's germline CDR1 is MDHEN and CDR2 SYDVKM. The CDR3 sequence is 16 residues long. V lost 6 bases and J lost 3, with 18 bases in between. CDR3 in amino acids: CASSTPLLEFYNEQFL. CDR3 DNA sequence: TGTGCCAGCAGCACCCCTTTGCTCGAGTTCTACAATGAGCAGTTCTTA.

This clonotype was recorded at least ten times. The rearrangement uses TRBV2 and TRBJ1-5; D gene unclear. Trimming pared 3 bases from V and 14 bases from J, leaving 14 bases between. This CDR3 comprises 12 residues. In germline, CDR1 is SNHLY, CDR2 FYNNEI. CDR3 protein: CASSESQAEEHF. For the CDR3, the DNA is TGTGCCAGCAGTGAGAGTCAGGCCGAGGAGCATTTT.

This clonotype was counted at least ten times. The chain recombines TRBV27 with TRBJ2-3; no reliable D call. The CDR3 has 13 amino acids. Looked up from germline, CDR1 is MNHEY and CDR2 is SMNVEV (reference sequence). Trimming took off 4 bases at V and 4 bases at J, with 9 bases between the two ends. Here the CDR3 DNA reads TGTGCCAGCAGTTCACCTGGGCCAGATACGCAGTATTTT. Residues: CASSSPGPDTQYF.

The J gene is TRBJ1-2, the V gene TRBV5-4; no reliable D call. V lost 4 bases, J lost 3 bases, and 4 bases lay in between. This CDR3 comprises 11 residues. Germline values: CDR1 SGHNT, CDR2 YYREEE (reference sequence). CDR3 sequence: CASSDHYGYTF. CDR3 sequence (DNA): TGTGCCAGCAGCGACCACTATGGCTACACCTTC.

The chain couples TRBV9 to TRBJ2-5; the match to TRBD2 covers 10 bases. Per germline, CDR1 SGDLS and CDR2 YYNGEE. There are 16 residues in the CDR3. V trimming: 4 bases; J trimming: 1 base; junction bases outside the gene matches: 7. The CDR3 sequence is CASSPGSGGPQETQYF. CDR3 in DNA: TGTGCCAGCAGCCCAGGTAGCGGGGGGCCCCAAGAGACCCAGTACTTC.

CDR3 sequence: CASSIDPSGTRPSYEQYF. In DNA form, the CDR3 reads TGTGCCAGTAGTATTGACCCTTCCGGGACTAGACCCTCCTACGAGCAGTACTTC. The chain recombines TRBV19 with TRBJ2-7; 8 bases match TRBD2. V lost 3 bases and J lost 0; bases outside the gene matches: 13. From germline, CDR1 is LNHDA and CDR2 SQIVND (reference sequence). This CDR3 spans 18 amino acids.

Of note for this clonotype: With a much larger clone just one base away, this may be a read error. The rearrangement links TRBV4-2 to TRBJ2-7; D gene unclear. The CDR3 is 13 residues long. CDR1 is LGHNA, CDR2 YNFKEQ, per germline. The CDR3 DNA sequence: TGTGCCAGCAACCAAAGCCCGTTGTACGAGCAGTACTTC. Translation gives CASNQSPLYEQYF.

This clonotype was observed at least ten times. The gene calls are TRBV4-1 and TRBJ2-3; maybe TRBD2 (6 bases). The V gene's germline CDR1 is MGHRA and CDR2 YSYEKL. V dropped 7 bases and J dropped 2 bases, with 16 bases sitting between them. CDR3 length: 15 residues. CDR3 sequence reads: CASTPGLTYTDTQYF. The DNA for the CDR3 is TGCGCCAGCACGCCGGGACTTACTTACACAGATACGCAGTATTTT.

This clonotype was recorded a few times. V is TRBV28 and J is TRBJ1-2; D gene ambiguous. CDR1 and CDR2 (germline): MDHEN, SYDVKM. Trimming removed 4 bases from V and 3 bases from J, with 12 bases in between. CDR3 size: 14 residues. Here the CDR3 reads CASSSSRRDYGYTF. DNA of the CDR3: TGTGCCAGCAGTTCAAGCAGGCGGGACTATGGCTACACCTTC.

A few counts support this clonotype. The V and J genes are TRBV28 and TRBJ1-2; the D gene is possibly TRBD1 (5 bases). V lost 5 bases and J 7 bases, leaving 14 bases between the germline ends. Germline lookup yields CDR1 MDHEN and CDR2 SYDVKM. The CDR3 has 13 amino acids. CDR3 loop: CASSPQGTVGYTF. Written as DNA, the CDR3 is TGTGCCAGCAGTCCCCAGGGAACGGTTGGCTACACCTTC.

This chain joins TRBV3-1 and TRBJ1-1, with 8 bases fitting TRBD1. Germline V gives CDR1 LGHDT, CDR2 YNNKEL (reference sequence). J was trimmed by 4 bases and V by 5 bases; bases with no gene match: 6. The CDR3 runs 14 residues. For the CDR3, the DNA is TGTGCCAGCAGCTACCAGGGGGCGCCCACTGAAGCTTTCTTT. It is translated as CASSYQGAPTEAFF.

This sequence joins TRBV28 and TRBJ1-5; perhaps TRBD1 as D (5 bases). This CDR3 is built from 17 residues. Germline CDR1 reads MDHEN; CDR2 reads SYDVKM. V shed 6 bases and J shed 0 bases, with 18 bases lying between them. The CDR3 sequence is CASRGAGTEYSNQPQHF. As DNA, the CDR3 is TGTGCCAGCAGAGGAGCCGGGACGGAGTATAGCAATCAGCCCCAGCATTTT.

A few counts support this clonotype. The chain carries TRBV27 and TRBJ2-1; a weak D match, TRBD1 (6 bases). The V end lost 6 bases, the J end lost 13 bases, and 19 bases lay between the germline ends. CDR1 is MNHEY, CDR2 SMNVEV, per germline (reference sequence). The CDR3 totals 13 residues. DNA of the CDR3: TGTGCCAGCAGCATGGGGGCGGGTACGGAACAGTTCTTC. It translates to CASSMGAGTEQFF.

About this clonotype: At one boundary the junction diverges from the germline segment, which might be a read error. The chain combines TRBV7-2 with TRBJ1-6; D gene ambiguous. This CDR3 region has 15 residues. The germline V gene encodes CDR1 SGHTA and CDR2 FQGNSA. As DNA, the CDR3 is TGTGCCAGAAGCTTAAGCATGTTGAATAATTCACCCCTCCACTTT. Its translation is CARSLSMLNNSPLHF.

This clonotype was detected only a few times. This chain links TRBV5-4 with TRBJ2-2; D unresolved. Trimming took 0 bases from V and 3 from J, leaving 6 bases between them. CDR3 length: 14 amino acids. CDR1 is SGHNT and CDR2 is YYREEE in the germline V gene (reference sequence). The DNA for the CDR3 is TGTGCCAGCAGCTTGGCCGATTACACCGGGGAGCTGTTTTTT. The encoded protein is CASSLADYTGELFF.

In its sample, this clonotype was seen many times. This sequence joins TRBV15 and TRBJ2-5, with 7 bases that match TRBD1. After removal of 6 bases from V and 10 bases from J, the junction contained 11 bases not matched to a gene. The CDR3 extends over 13 amino acids. Germline lookup yields CDR1 LNHNV and CDR2 YYDKDF (reference sequence). CDR3 protein: CATRSTGANDQYF. The CDR3 DNA follows: TGTGCCACCAGAAGCACAGGGGCGAACGACCAGTACTTC.

In its sample, this clonotype was seen many times. V is TRBV7-2 and J is TRBJ1-2; a possible D gene is TRBD1 (5 bases). The CDR3 is made up of 14 amino acids. CDR1 is SGHTA, CDR2 FQGNSA, per germline. Trimming removed 1 base at V and 7 bases at J, with 13 bases between. CDR3 amino acids: CASSLGGESVGYTF. CDR3 bases: TGTGCCAGCAGCTTAGGGGGGGAGAGTGTTGGCTACACCTTC.

This clonotype was seen only a few times. The DNA of the CDR3 is TGTGCCAGCAGCCCCCCCAACTCACGGGGGAGTCCCGGGGAGCTGTTTTTT. This codes for CASSPPNSRGSPGELFF. The V and J genes are TRBV9 and TRBJ2-2; a weak D match, TRBD2 (6 bases). The germline CDR1 and CDR2 sequences are SGDLS and YYNGEE. The CDR3 spans 17 residues. V gave up 4 bases and J gave up 6 bases, with 22 bases separating them.

This clonotype was seen repeatedly, ten times or more. This chain links TRBV10-3 with TRBJ2-1; 7 bases match TRBD2. V dropped 7 bases and J dropped 6; count of bases not matched to a gene: 9. The CDR3 has 14 residues. Germline V CDR1 and CDR2: ENHRY, SYGVKD. The CDR3 DNA sequence: TGTGCCATCATGGCCCTTAGCGGGTTCAATGAGCAGTTCTTC. Its translation: CAIMALSGFNEQFF.